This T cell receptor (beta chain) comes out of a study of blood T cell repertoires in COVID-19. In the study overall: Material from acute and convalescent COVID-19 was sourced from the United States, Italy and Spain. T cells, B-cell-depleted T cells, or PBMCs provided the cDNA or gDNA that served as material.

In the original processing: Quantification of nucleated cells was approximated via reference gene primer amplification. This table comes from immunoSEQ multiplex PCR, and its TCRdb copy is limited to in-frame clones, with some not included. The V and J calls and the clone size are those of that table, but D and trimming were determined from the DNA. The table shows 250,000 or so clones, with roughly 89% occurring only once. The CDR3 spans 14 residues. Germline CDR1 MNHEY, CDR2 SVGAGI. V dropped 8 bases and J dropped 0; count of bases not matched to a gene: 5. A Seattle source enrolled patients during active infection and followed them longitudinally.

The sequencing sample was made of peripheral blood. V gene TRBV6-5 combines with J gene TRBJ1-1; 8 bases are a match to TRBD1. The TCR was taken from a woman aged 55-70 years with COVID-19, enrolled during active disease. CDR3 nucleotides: TGTGCCAGCGGGAACAGGGGGATGAACACTGAAGCTTTCTTT. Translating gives CASGNRGMNTEAFF.